The 17 T cell receptor beta chains below come from one sample, sequenced in a study of human T cells and chemical hapten exposure (dated by TCRdb to the early 2020s). Library construction relied on RACE. TCRdb lists the instrument as NextSeq 500. The public reads were reanalyzed by TCRdb: fastp trimming at Q25, MiXCR alignment, in-frame beta chains only. Records with the same CDR3 protein are collapsed into one entry carrying the most frequent genes and DNA. Across this sample there are 150,000 to 200,000 distinct CDR3 sequences, with 25% to 35% seen only once. 2.9% of the sample comes from the top ten. The time point label, read with the paper, signifies: pre-sensitization, week 0. Taken with the paper, the label for treatment or condition translates to: therapeutic diphenylcyclopropenone sensitization with weekly scalp DPC. The starting material was whole blood, obtained in connection with sensitization to the hapten diphenylcyclopropenone (DPC). The receptor set was obtained from a woman in her 30s with alopecia areata. Some clones in this sample may be carry-over from other donors' samples.

The chain employs TRBV4-1 and TRBJ2-2; D is unclear. Germline CDR1 MGHRA, CDR2 YSYEKL. The CDR3 has 15 amino acids. V was trimmed by 0 bases and J by 4 bases, leaving 9 bases between them. DNA of the CDR3: TGCGCCAGCAGCCAAGAACGGAAAGGCACCGGGGAGCTGTTTTTT. It yields the protein CASSQERKGTGELFF.

This clonotype was picked up a small number of times. The V and J genes are TRBV28 and TRBJ1-2; D gene unclear. Trimming removed 2 bases at V and 1 base at J, with 5 bases between. The CDR3 spans 13 residues. Germline V CDR1 and CDR2: MDHEN, SYDVKM. The CDR3 DNA sequence: TGTGCCAGCAGTTTAAAGTTTAACTATGGCTACACCTTC. Translated, it gives CASSLKFNYGYTF.

This clonotype has a count of ten or more. This chain joins TRBV2 and TRBJ1-6, with no clear D. The CDR3 length is 14 residues. Trimming removed 6 bases from V and 6 bases from J, with 12 bases in between. CDR1 and CDR2 from the germline V gene are SNHLY and FYNNEI. CDR3 sequence (DNA): TGTGCCAGCAGCGAGAGGCGTGGTAATTCACCCCTCCACTTT. Translation gives CASSERRGNSPLHF. Drawing the rest from reference TRBV2 and TRBJ1-6, the complete variable domain is EPEVTQTPSHQVTQMGQEVILRCVPISNHLYFYWYRQILGQKVEFLVSFYNNEISEKSEIFDDQFSVERPDGSNFTLKIRSTKLEDSAMYFCASSERRGNSPLHFGNGTRLTVT.

The chain combines TRBV19 with TRBJ2-7, with TRBD1 as a possible D gene (5 bases). Germline CDR1 and CDR2: LNHDA and SQIVND (reference sequence). This CDR3 comprises 11 residues. Trimming pared 3 bases from V and 10 bases from J, leaving 10 bases between. In DNA form, the CDR3 reads TGTGCCAGTAGTATGGGGCAGGCCCAGTACTTC. Translated: CASSMGQAQYF.

This clonotype was seen a few times. J is TRBJ1-2 and V is TRBV27; 7 nucleotides line up with TRBD1. This CDR3 is 13 amino acids long. Losses at the gene ends were 5 bases for V and 4 bases for J; bases not matched to a gene: 4. Germline CDR1 MNHEY, CDR2 SMNVEV (reference sequence). This chain's CDR3 is CASSLRDSYGYTF. In DNA, the CDR3 is TGTGCCAGCAGTCTCAGGGACAGCTATGGCTACACCTTC.

This clonotype was seen only a few times. The chain links TRBV6-2 or TRBV6-3 to TRBJ2-2; D gene uncertain. CDR1 and CDR2 (germline): MNHEY, SVGEGT. V lost 2 bases and J 3 bases, leaving 7 bases between the germline ends. The CDR3 runs to 14 residues. CDR3 nucleotide sequence: TGTGCCAGCAGTTACGCAGTCGACACCGGGGAGCTGTTTTTT. Encoded protein: CASSYAVDTGELFF.

This rearrangement joins TRBV24-1 to TRBJ1-5, with D uncertain. The V end lost 9 bases, the J end lost 0 bases, and 8 bases lay between the germline ends. The germline CDR1 and CDR2 sequences are KGHDR and SFDVKD. The CDR3 contains 13 residues. CDR3 bases: TGTGCCACCTCTCAATATAGCAATCAGCCCCAGCATTTT. This translates into CATSQYSNQPQHF.

This clonotype turned up a few times. The chain has TRBV9 and TRBJ1-1, with D unresolved. CDR3 size: 14 residues. Germline V gene lookup returns CDR1 SGDLS and CDR2 YYNGEE. The V and J ends lost 0 bases and 7 bases respectively, with 13 bases between them. The CDR3 is CASSVAARADEAFF. CDR3 nucleotides: TGTGCCAGCAGCGTAGCGGCGCGGGCGGATGAAGCTTTCTTT. Looking up the rest from reference TRBV9 and TRBJ1-1 gives the full variable domain: DSGVTQTPKHLITATGQRVTLRCSPRSGDLSVYWYQQSLDQGLQFLIQYYNGEERAKGNILERFSAQQFPDLHSELNLSSLELGDSALYFCASSVAARADEAFFGQGTRLTVV.

CDR3 DNA: TGTGCCAGCAGCCAAGCAGGGTCGGGATTCGTGTCCGGGGAGCTGTTTTTT. Protein sequence: CASSQAGSGFVSGELFF. The chain employs TRBV4-2 and TRBJ2-2; D possibly matches TRBD1 or TRBD2 (5 bases each). CDR1 and CDR2 (germline): LGHNA, YNFKEQ. The germline V and J ends were trimmed by 1 base and 6 bases, with 18 bases remaining between them. The CDR3 totals 17 residues.

This clonotype was seen only a few times. The chain employs TRBV4-3 and TRBJ1-4; 9 bases line up with TRBD1. V dropped 1 base and J dropped 7; count of bases not matched to a gene: 4. This CDR3 region has 15 residues. Germline-derived CDR1 and CDR2 are LGHNA and YSLEER. The CDR3 DNA is TGCGCCAGCAGCCAAGGGACAGGGGCCGGTGAAAAACTGTTTTTT. It encodes CASSQGTGAGEKLFF.

The V and J genes are TRBV7-9 and TRBJ2-7; 11 positions match TRBD2. V was pared by 5 bases and J by 0 bases, with 3 bases of the junction left unmatched. The CDR3 consists of 15 residues. CDR1 is SEHNR, CDR2 FQNEAQ, per germline (reference sequence). CDR3 sequence: CASSPGLADSYEQYF. CDR3 in DNA: TGTGCCAGCAGCCCGGGACTAGCGGACTCCTACGAGCAGTACTTC.

This clonotype came up a few times. The chain combines TRBV6-5 with TRBJ1-3; no clear D. V lost 0 bases to trimming and J lost 0 bases, with 12 bases between them. Germline CDR1 and CDR2: MNHEY and SVGAGI. The CDR3 has 17 residues. CDR3 sequence: CASSYSAPRISGNTIYF. For the CDR3, the DNA is TGTGCCAGCAGTTACTCGGCCCCCCGGATCTCTGGAAACACCATATATTTT.

This clonotype has more than one count but fewer than ten. The CDR3 is CASSLRTSEANEQFF. CDR3 in DNA: TGTGCCAGCAGCCTTCGGACATCTGAGGCCAATGAGCAGTTCTTC. The chain has TRBV7-2 and TRBJ2-1; D is possibly TRBD1 (5 bases). This CDR3 comprises 15 residues. The ends were cut back, 5 bases at V and 6 bases at J, with 17 bases in the middle. Germline loops: CDR1 SGHTA, CDR2 FQGNSA.

This clonotype was counted a few times. The V and J genes are TRBV9 and TRBJ2-3, with TRBD2 matching 9 bases. This CDR3 contains 14 residues. CDR1 and CDR2 (germline): SGDLS, YYNGEE. Trimming took 4 bases from V and 5 from J; bases not matched to a gene: 5. Here the CDR3 DNA reads TGTGCCAGCAGCCCCCGGACTAGCGTAGATACGCAGTATTTT. It specifies CASSPRTSVDTQYF. Looking up the rest from reference TRBV9 and TRBJ2-3 gives the full variable domain: DSGVTQTPKHLITATGQRVTLRCSPRSGDLSVYWYQQSLDQGLQFLIQYYNGEERAKGNILERFSAQQFPDLHSELNLSSLELGDSALYFCASSPRTSVDTQYFGPGTRLTVL.

This rearrangement joins TRBV6-2 or TRBV6-3 to TRBJ2-1; D remains unclear. The V gene lost 7 bases and the J gene lost 0 bases, with 10 bases spanning the gap. CDR3 length equals 14 residues. CDR1 MNHEY and CDR2 SVGEGT come from the germline V gene. CDR3 nucleotide sequence: TGTGCCAGCACCCCCCACGGCTCCTACAATGAGCAGTTCTTC. It encodes CASTPHGSYNEQFF.

The rearrangement joins TRBV20-1 to TRBJ1-2; the D gene is possibly TRBD1 (5 bases). Trimming removed 3 bases at V and 4 bases at J, with 12 bases between. Looked up from germline, CDR1 is DFQATT and CDR2 is SNEGSKA (reference sequence). The CDR3 has 13 residues. CDR3 DNA: TGCAGTGCTAGGTTAGCAGGGAGCTATGGCTACACCTTC. It encodes CSARLAGSYGYTF.

This chain links TRBV29-1 with TRBJ2-3, with TRBD2 matching 7 bases. The germline gives CDR1 SQVTM, CDR2 ANQGSEA. V shed 4 bases and J 2 bases; nucleotides not matched to a gene: 3. This CDR3 contains 13 residues. CDR3 nucleotide sequence: TGCAGCGTTGCCGGGAGGCACACAGATACGCAGTATTTT. Amino acids: CSVAGRHTDTQYF.